The TCR beta chain described here comes from a study of blood T cells in healthy people across ages. Using a J-beta primer mix together with a sample-barcoded 5' primer, a second PCR was run for roughly 6 to 11 cycles. MiXCR, run by TCRdb on the 5' RACE reads, gives a single entry per CDR3 protein. This table holds approximately 810,000 distinct CDR3 sequences, more than 25% found once. V gave up 8 bases and J gave up 2 bases; unmatched junction bases: 23. CDR3 length: 19 amino acids. CDR1 and CDR2 (germline): DFQATT, SNEGSKA (reference sequence). V usage is TRBV20-1 and J usage is TRBJ2-3, with 9 positions matching TRBD2. This clonotype was obtained from an elderly woman in good health. Sequenced material: blood. CDR3 bases: TGCAGTCCTTCACTGATTCGTCGCGAGGGACTAGCTCTCACAGATACGCAGTATTTT. Translating gives CSPSLIRREGLALTDTQYF.